Reported below is one T cell receptor beta chain. The data originate from a study of blood T cell repertoires in COVID-19. Study in general: The United States, Italy and Spain were the sources of the acute and convalescent COVID-19 samples.

Generated by immunoSEQ multiplex PCR, the TCRdb table keeps only in-frame clones and is missing some. This sample carries a few hundred thousand clones, around 80% of them seen once, and the ten largest clones take approximately 13%. CDR1 is DFQATT, CDR2 SNEGSKA, per germline (reference sequence). The CDR3 contains 11 residues. Trimming pared 0 bases from V and 4 bases from J, leaving 3 bases between. Sequenced: peripheral blood. The sequence was collected from a human donor in a cohort sampled during active COVID-19. The chain joins TRBV20-1 to TRBJ1-2; D gene unclear. The CDR3 DNA sequence: TGCAGTGCTAGAGACGGCTATGGCTACACCTTC. It specifies CSARDGYGYTF.